Listed here are 12 T cell receptor beta chains from one sample, sequenced in a study of cytomegalovirus exposure and HLA in healthy donors (dated by TCRdb to 2016 to 2017). Libraries were made using the immunoSEQ multiplex PCR assay. For the multiplex PCR, a mixture combining 60 forward primers for TCR Vbeta segments and 13 reverse primers for TCR Jbeta segments was used. The table comes from immuneACCESS by way of TCRdb, which keeps in-frame sequences with V and J called. Part of the clones is missing from these tables; in studies checked, under half for an unresolved V gene and the rest for unknown reasons. This sample is represented by roughly 92,000 clones; 7.6% of them were singletons. About 2.3% of the sample rests with the top ten. Input material: PBMCs. The source of these receptors is a man aged 45-65 years in good health and CMV-seronegative.

This clone was seen a few times. The chain uses TRBV5-4 and TRBJ2-7; 8 nucleotides line up with TRBD1. The CDR3 is 16 amino acids. Germline loops: CDR1 SGHNT, CDR2 YYREEE (reference sequence). The J segment lost 1 base and the V segment lost 0 bases, leaving 6 bases of the junction unmatched. CDR3: CASSLAFGTGSYEQYF. The CDR3 DNA reads as TGTGCCAGCAGCTTGGCCTTCGGGACAGGATCCTACGAGCAGTACTTC.

The chain combines TRBV11-2 with TRBJ1-1; D remains unclear. V shed 0 bases and J shed 4 bases, with 6 bases lying between them. The CDR3 has 13 amino acids. Germline-derived CDR1 and CDR2 are SGHAT and FQNNGV. The CDR3 protein is CASSLEQSTEAFF. DNA for the CDR3: TGTGCCAGCAGCTTAGAACAGAGCACTGAAGCTTTCTTT.

This clone was found a few times. J is TRBJ2-6 and V is TRBV11-2; TRBD1 is a possible D gene (5 bases). The CDR3 consists of 17 residues. V was trimmed by 0 bases and J by 2 bases, leaving 11 bases between them. CDR1 is SGHAT, CDR2 FQNNGV, per germline. The DNA of the CDR3 is TGTGCCAGCAGCTTAGACCACAGGCTGCCTGGGGCCAACGTCCTGACTTTC. Encoded protein: CASSLDHRLPGANVLTF.

V gene TRBV6-5 combines with J gene TRBJ2-3, with 12 bases lining up with TRBD2. The CDR3 runs to 15 residues. The J segment lost 4 bases and the V segment lost 6 bases, leaving 5 bases of the junction unmatched. In germline, CDR1 is MNHEY, CDR2 SVGAGI. The CDR3 reads CASSSTSGRPDTQYF. In nucleotides, the CDR3 is TGTGCCAGCAGCTCTACTAGCGGGAGGCCAGATACGCAGTATTTT.

This clone was counted between two and nine times. This chain joins TRBV5-8 and TRBJ2-1; 11 bases are a match to TRBD2. With 1 base clipped from V and 9 bases from J, the junction kept 6 bases outside the gene matches. The CDR3 spans 15 residues. Germline CDR1 is SGHTS and CDR2 is YDEGEE. CDR3 nucleotides: TGTGCCAGCAGCTTGAGGCTAGCGGGAGGTAGTGAGCAGTTCTTC. It yields the protein CASSLRLAGGSEQFF.

This clone was counted a few times. The chain is built from TRBV18 and TRBJ1-2; 7 nucleotides agree with TRBD1. The CDR3 extends over 14 amino acids. J gave up 3 bases and V 6 bases, and 7 bases lay outside the gene matches. Per the germline V gene, CDR1 is KGHSH and CDR2 is LQKENI. This CDR3 is CASSPDRRDYGYTF. The CDR3 DNA is TGTGCCAGCTCGCCGGACAGGAGGGACTATGGCTACACCTTC.

V gene TRBV13 combines with J gene TRBJ2-1, with D perhaps TRBD2 (5 bases). The CDR3 is 12 residues long. Deletions cut 6 bases from V and 7 bases from J, with 10 bases between. CDR1 is PRHDT, CDR2 FYEKMQ, per germline (reference sequence). The CDR3 DNA reads TGTGCCAGCAGACCTCTAGCAAATGAGCAGTTCTTC. Translated, it gives CASRPLANEQFF.

The chain joins TRBV2 to TRBJ2-7; 8 nucleotides match TRBD2. The CDR3 covers 14 residues. Germline V gene lookup returns CDR1 SNHLY and CDR2 FYNNEI. V lost 2 bases and J lost 3; bases outside the gene matches: 3. CDR3 loop: CASSESSGSYEQYF. In DNA, the CDR3 is TGTGCCAGCAGTGAATCCAGCGGGAGCTACGAGCAGTACTTC.

This clone turned up a few times. The chain uses TRBV5-6 and TRBJ1-6; the D gene is possibly TRBD1 (6 bases). The CDR3 length is 13 residues. The germline CDR1 and CDR2 sequences are SGHDT and YYEEEE. Deletions cut 3 bases from V and 7 bases from J, with 8 bases between. The CDR3 loop reads CASSWGRNSPLHF. DNA of the CDR3: TGTGCCAGCAGCTGGGGGCGGAATTCACCCCTCCACTTT.

This clone showed up just a few times. V is TRBV10-3 and J is TRBJ1-1, with 9 bases matching TRBD1. Trimming cost V 8 bases and J 5 bases; bases outside gene matches: 9. Germline lookup yields CDR1 ENHRY and CDR2 SYGVKD. CDR3 length: 14 residues. CDR3 protein: CAISQGTGITEAFF. In DNA, the CDR3 is TGTGCCATCTCTCAGGGGACAGGGATTACTGAAGCTTTCTTT.

The CDR3 here is CATNLDSHNQPQHF. Written as DNA, the CDR3 is TGTGCCACCAACCTCGACAGTCACAATCAGCCCCAGCATTTT. The chain joins TRBV19 to TRBJ1-5; tentative D call: TRBD1 (5 bases). In germline, CDR1 is LNHDA, CDR2 SQIVND (reference sequence). The CDR3 loop spans 14 amino acids. With 10 bases removed from V and 3 bases from J, the gap between germline ends came to 16 bases.

The rearrangement uses TRBV18 and TRBJ2-3, with TRBD2 identical over 9 bases. There are 16 residues in the CDR3. Per germline, CDR1 KGHSH and CDR2 LQKENI. Trimming at V came to 8 bases and at J to 1 base, leaving 10 bases not matched to a gene. The CDR3 region is CASRPAGGRGTDTQYF. CDR3 DNA: TGTGCCAGCCGACCAGCGGGAGGAAGAGGCACAGATACGCAGTATTTT.